A selection of T cell receptor beta chains follows, all from one sample in a study of early T cells in non-severe SARS-CoV-2 infection. TCRdb analysed the 5' RACE reads with MiXCR anew, one entry per CDR3 protein. The sample lists under 85,000 distinct CDR3 sequences, around 12% seen once, with around 15% in the top ten. The sample consisted of whole blood, taken at baseline. Source of these receptors: an adult who was a healthcare worker with PCR-confirmed SARS-CoV-2 infection or an uninfected control (not recorded which). The donor label of this sample is uncertain. Each CDR3 is given with its conserved first and last residue. A D gene is named only where the DNA matches it firmly. Some rows mark clone size as missing; the rest say once, few, many or name a class of expanded clone.

j_call d_call v_call clone_size cdr3_nt cdr3_aa
TRBJ1-3 . TRBV6-6 few TGTGCCAGCAGTCCCACTTCTGGAAACACCATATATTTT CASSPTSGNTIYF
TRBJ2-3 . TRBV5-1 few TGCGCCAGCAGCGGAGCAGGTCCGGCAGATACGCAGTATTTT CASSGAGPADTQYF
TRBJ1-1 . TRBV6-2/TRBV6-3 . TGTGCCAGCAGTTACTCTATAAGCGACACTGAAGCTTTCTTT CASSYSISDTEAFF
TRBJ1-5 . TRBV20-1 . TGCAGTGCTAGTCGCCCTGACAGTAGCAATCAGCCCCAGCATTTT CSASRPDSSNQPQHF
TRBJ2-1 TRBD2 TRBV9 . TGTGCCAGCAGCCCCCAGGGACTAGGGGGGGCGGAGCAGTTCTTC CASSPQGLGGAEQFF
TRBJ1-1 TRBD1 TRBV25-1 many TGTGCCAGCAGGAGACAGGGAGGGGCTGAAGCTTTCTTT CASRRQGGAEAFF
TRBJ2-1 . TRBV12-3/TRBV12-4 . TGTGCCAGCAGCTCCACTCTTACAGGGCCGGGAAATGAGCAGTTCTTC CASSSTLTGPGNEQFF
TRBJ2-7 TRBD2 TRBV4-1 many TGCGCCAGCAGCCCCCTCTCGAGCGGGGCAAACTCCTACGAGCAGTACTTC CASSPLSSGANSYEQYF
TRBJ2-5 TRBD1 TRBV20-1 many TGCAGTCTAAATACCGGGACAGTTTTTGGTGGGACCCAGTACTTC CSLNTGTVFGGTQYF
TRBJ2-2 . TRBV7-6 many TGTGCCAGCAGCGCCCTACTAGCAGCCGGGGAGCTGTTTTTT CASSALLAAGELFF
TRBJ2-1 . TRBV27 . TGTGCCAGCAGTTTAACCGCGATGAATGAGCAGTTCTTC CASSLTAMNEQFF
TRBJ1-5 . TRBV27 . TGTGCCAGCAGTTTATTGGGTCAGCCCCAGCATTTT CASSLLGQPQHF
TRBJ2-3 . TRBV10-2 few TGCGCCAGCGAGTCCAGGGGCGGTAGCACAGATACGCAGTATTTT CASESRGGSTDTQYF